Each of the 26 T cell receptor beta chains below was sequenced from the same sample in a study of blood T cell repertoires in COVID-19 (dated by TCRdb to 2019 to 2021). The library came from the immunoSEQ multiplex PCR assay. TCRdb took over this immuneACCESS table, retaining in-frame rearrangements with V and J assigned. Such tables are incomplete; in checked studies, under half of the missing clones stem from an unresolved V gene, and the remainder is unexplained. The sample records around 15,000 clones, 80% to 90% of which are singletons. The top ten clones comprise 10% of the sample. Sequencing was carried out using peripheral blood. The receptors originated from a man at least 80 years old with acute or convalescent COVID-19.

The J gene is TRBJ1-5, the V gene TRBV6-4; possible D gene TRBD1, 6 bases. The CDR3 length is 18 residues. With 1 base removed from V and 0 bases from J, the gap between germline ends came to 16 bases. From germline, CDR1 is MRHNA and CDR2 SNTAGT. CDR3 nucleotides: TGTGCCAGCAGTGACTGTGGGCAGGGGTACTATAGCAATCAGCCCCAGCATTTT. Amino acid sequence: CASSDCGQGYYSNQPQHF.

About this clone itself: An end of the junction differs from the germline gene, which may be a read error. The CDR3 DNA is TGTGCCAGCAGCGAGGGCCGATCTGAGGCTTTCTTT. Translated, it gives CASSEGRSEAFF. V usage is TRBV7-9 and J usage is TRBJ1-1; the D is unclear. CDR1 and CDR2 from the germline V gene are SEHNR and FQNEAQ (reference sequence). This CDR3 region has 12 residues.

The rearrangement joins TRBV7-3 to TRBJ1-1; D is possibly TRBD1 (6 bases). In germline, CDR1 is SGHTA, CDR2 FQGTGA. The CDR3 consists of 14 residues. Trimming removed 3 bases at V and 4 bases at J, with 12 bases between. The CDR3 loop reads CASSFSGEGTEAFF. CDR3 bases: TGTGCCAGCAGCTTCTCAGGGGAGGGCACTGAAGCTTTCTTT.

This sequence joins TRBV3-1 (or the pseudogene TRBV3-2) and TRBJ2-5; D gene ambiguous. CDR1 and CDR2 (germline): LGHDT, YNNKEL (reference sequence). The germline V and J ends were trimmed by 1 base and 4 bases, with 10 bases remaining between them. The CDR3 loop spans 14 amino acids. DNA for the CDR3: TGTGCCAGCAGCCAAGGGCCCTCTTCAGAGACCCAGTACTTC. Protein sequence: CASSQGPSSETQYF.

The V gene is TRBV5-1, the J gene TRBJ2-4; tentative D call: TRBD2 (6 bases). V was clipped by 1 base and J by 7 bases, with 9 bases between them. The CDR3 runs 13 residues. Germline CDR1 reads SGHRS; CDR2 reads YFSETQ. CDR3 nucleotides: TGCGCCAGCAGCTTGTCGGGGGAGAACATTCAGTACTTC. It specifies CASSLSGENIQYF.

The V gene is TRBV6-5, the J gene TRBJ1-2; perhaps TRBD1 as D (5 bases). Per the germline V gene, CDR1 is MNHEY and CDR2 is SVGAGI. V was trimmed by 2 bases and J by 8 bases, leaving 9 bases between them. The CDR3 is 12 amino acids. CDR3 residues: CASSYQGGGYTF. In DNA, the CDR3 is TGTGCCAGCAGTTACCAGGGCGGCGGCTACACCTTC.

V gene TRBV6-5 combines with J gene TRBJ1-1; maybe TRBD1 (5 bases). The length of the CDR3 is 14 residues. Germline V gene data show CDR1 as MNHEY and CDR2 as SVGAGI. Trimming left V 6 bases short and J 0 bases short, with 11 bases between. For the CDR3, the DNA is TGTGCCAGCAGGGAGGGACTGGTGAACACTGAAGCTTTCTTT. Amino acid sequence: CASREGLVNTEAFF.

This sequence joins TRBV11-2 and TRBJ2-2; TRBD2 agrees at 8 bases. This CDR3 spans 15 amino acids. CDR1 and CDR2 (germline): SGHAT, FQNNGV. The V and J ends lost 0 bases and 9 bases, in that order; junction bases with no gene match: 6. CDR3 DNA sequence: TGTGCCAGCAGCTTAGAAGCGGGAGTCTTTTGGGAGCTGTTTTTT. This translates into CASSLEAGVFWELFF.

The chain uses TRBV9 and TRBJ2-6; possibly TRBD1 for D (6 bases). The CDR3 sequence is 15 residues long. Trimming cost V 3 bases and J 1 base, with 8 bases left between them. Per germline, CDR1 SGDLS and CDR2 YYNGEE. The CDR3 nucleotides read TGTGCCAGCAGCGCACAGGGATCTGGGGCCAACGTCCTGACTTTC. It encodes CASSAQGSGANVLTF.

This chain connects TRBV5-1 to TRBJ1-1; possible D gene TRBD1, 5 bases. Deletions cut 1 base from V and 4 bases from J, with 14 bases between. The length of the CDR3 is 15 residues. Germline-derived CDR1 and CDR2 are SGHRS and YFSETQ. The CDR3 DNA sequence: TGCGCCAGCAGCTTGTCAGGGCTGGGAAGCACTGAAGCTTTCTTT. Its translation is CASSLSGLGSTEAFF. The entire variable domain, with the rest obtained from reference TRBV5-1 and TRBJ1-1, is as follows: KAGVTQTPRYLIKTRGQQVTLSCSPISGHRSVSWYQQTPGQGLQFLFEYFSETQRNKGNFPGRFSGRQFSNSRSEMNVSTLELGDSALYLCASSLSGLGSTEAFFGQGTRLTVV.

The chain couples TRBV6-5 to TRBJ1-2; no clear D gene. The V end lost 7 bases, the J end lost 8 bases, and 20 bases lay between the germline ends. Looked up from germline, CDR1 is MNHEY and CDR2 is SVGAGI. The CDR3 spans 14 residues. CDR3 in amino acids: CASIPSAGLKGYTF. CDR3 sequence (DNA): TGTGCCAGCATTCCCTCTGCAGGATTAAAGGGCTACACCTTC.

V is TRBV29-1 and J is TRBJ2-3; tentative D call: TRBD1 (8 bases). V was clipped by 2 bases and J by 5 bases, with 23 bases between them. The CDR3 is made up of 17 amino acids. Germline lookup yields CDR1 SQVTM and CDR2 ANQGSEA. The CDR3 loop reads CSVEPPAGGGQVDTQYF. The CDR3 DNA reads as TGCAGCGTTGAACCCCCGGCCGGCGGGGGACAGGTAGATACGCAGTATTTT.

V gene TRBV15 combines with J gene TRBJ2-1; no clear D. CDR1 and CDR2 (germline): LNHNV, YYDKDF (reference sequence). V lost 4 bases and J 9 bases, leaving 10 bases between the germline ends. CDR3 size: 12 residues. The CDR3 region is CATSTLLGEQFF. DNA for the CDR3: TGTGCCACCAGCACACTTCTAGGTGAGCAGTTCTTC.

This rearrangement joins TRBV5-1 to TRBJ2-3; 7 positions agree with TRBD1. The germline V gene encodes CDR1 SGHRS and CDR2 YFSETQ. CDR3 length: 14 residues. The ends lost 4 bases at V and 4 bases at J; junction bases unmatched: 6. The CDR3: CASSTGQVPDTQYF. The CDR3, as DNA: TGCGCCAGCAGCACTGGACAGGTTCCAGATACGCAGTATTTT.

CDR3 nucleotide sequence: TGTGCCAGTAGTATGGCGAACAGGTTTTATGGCTACACCTTC. As protein: CASSMANRFYGYTF. The chain carries TRBV19 and TRBJ1-2, with D tentatively TRBD1 (5 bases). Germline CDR1 LNHDA, CDR2 SQIVND (reference sequence). CDR3 length: 14 amino acids. The V end was cut by 3 bases, the J end by 5 bases, with 13 bases between.

V gene TRBV25-1 combines with J gene TRBJ2-2; no clear D gene. This CDR3 is built from 14 residues. Germline V gene lookup returns CDR1 MGHDK and CDR2 SYGVNS. The V end lost 3 bases, the J end lost 1 base, and 6 bases lay between the germline ends. CDR3 in DNA: TGTGCCAGCAGTGATACGGTGAACACCGGGGAGCTGTTTTTT. Protein product: CASSDTVNTGELFF.

This rearrangement joins TRBV4-1 to TRBJ2-7, with TRBD1 as a possible D gene (6 bases). The CDR3 loop spans 15 amino acids. With 1 base removed from V and 5 bases from J, the gap between germline ends came to 15 bases. Germline values: CDR1 MGHRA, CDR2 YSYEKL. This chain's CDR3 is CASSQGPRDINEQYF. CDR3 nucleotide sequence: TGCGCCAGCAGCCAAGGTCCCCGGGACATCAACGAGCAGTACTTC.

The genes are TRBV10-3 and TRBJ1-4; TRBD1 might be the D (6 bases). The CDR3 length is 13 residues. Germline loops: CDR1 ENHRY, CDR2 SYGVKD. The V end lost 4 bases, the J end lost 5 bases, and 8 bases lay between the germline ends. DNA for the CDR3: TGTGCCATCAGTGGGACAGCAAATGAAAAACTGTTTTTT. Residues: CAISGTANEKLFF.

CDR3 sequence: CASSKGRGGANEKLFF. The CDR3, as DNA: TGTGCCAGCAGCAAAGGGAGGGGAGGTGCTAATGAAAAACTGTTTTTT. This chain uses TRBV21-1 with TRBJ1-4. TRBV21-1 is shown as a pseudogene. This CDR3 comprises 16 residues.

The chain is built from TRBV27 and TRBJ2-1, with TRBD1 identical over 7 bases. This CDR3 is 16 amino acids long. Germline V gene data show CDR1 as MNHEY and CDR2 as SMNVEV (reference sequence). Losses at the gene ends were 0 bases for V and 2 bases for J; bases not matched to a gene: 4. CDR3 sequence: CASSLSMGTAYNEQFF. In nucleotides, the CDR3 is TGTGCCAGCAGTTTATCGATGGGGACAGCCTACAATGAGCAGTTCTTC.

The CDR3 protein is CASSLGDREYGYTF. CDR3 DNA sequence: TGTGCCAGCAGCTTGGGGGACAGGGAGTATGGCTACACCTTC. V usage is TRBV5-6 and J usage is TRBJ1-2; the match to TRBD1 covers 9 bases. The CDR3 length is 14 residues. Germline-derived CDR1 and CDR2 are SGHDT and YYEEEE. The V gene end was trimmed by 0 bases and the J gene end by 5 bases; junction bases not matched to a gene: 2.

The CDR3 loop reads CASSYRETGGNSPLHF. The CDR3 bases are TGTGCCAGCAGTTACCGGGAGACAGGGGGAAATTCACCCCTCCACTTT. This chain connects TRBV6-5 to TRBJ1-6; 9 bases align to TRBD1. CDR1 and CDR2 from the germline V gene are MNHEY and SVGAGI. The CDR3 is 16 amino acids. V lost 2 bases to trimming and J lost 7 bases; unmatched junction nucleotides: 6.

The V call is TRBV27, the J call TRBJ2-2, with 8 bases that match TRBD1. Trimming at V came to 0 bases and at J to 7 bases, leaving 7 bases not matched to a gene. This CDR3 has 16 residues. CDR1 is MNHEY and CDR2 is SMNVEV in the germline V gene (reference sequence). The CDR3 loop is CASSLSAPGGDGELFF. CDR3 coding DNA: TGTGCCAGCAGTTTATCTGCGCCAGGGGGCGACGGGGAGCTGTTTTTT.

The rearrangement links TRBV19 to TRBJ2-3; tentatively, D is TRBD2 (7 bases). Germline V CDR1 and CDR2: LNHDA, SQIVND (reference sequence). This CDR3 contains 14 residues. V lost 2 bases and J lost 7, with 13 bases in between. In DNA form, the CDR3 reads TGTGCCAGTAGTATATCACAGGGAGGGAATACGCAGTATTTT. Protein product: CASSISQGGNTQYF.

This chain joins TRBV9 and TRBJ2-2; TRBD2 agrees at 10 bases. Per the germline V gene, CDR1 is SGDLS and CDR2 is YYNGEE. The J segment lost 5 bases and the V segment lost 0 bases, leaving 4 bases of the junction unmatched. This CDR3 comprises 16 residues. CDR3 in amino acids: CASSVGASGGTGELFF. The CDR3, as DNA: TGTGCCAGCAGCGTAGGGGCTAGCGGGGGTACCGGGGAGCTGTTTTTT.

The V call is TRBV27, the J call TRBJ1-2; D call uncertain. This CDR3 is built from 13 residues. Germline lookup yields CDR1 MNHEY and CDR2 SMNVEV (reference sequence). Trimming took off 6 bases at V and 3 bases at J, with 11 bases between the two ends. Here the CDR3 DNA reads TGTGCCAGCAGCTCCACAGTATACTATGGCTACACCTTC. Protein: CASSSTVYYGYTF.